The clone carrying this TCR beta chain was found once. This record belongs to a study of blood T cell repertoires in COVID-19. CDR1 and CDR2 (germline): MGHRA, YSYEKL. After removal of 0 bases from V and 0 bases from J, the junction contained 3 bases not matched to a gene. This CDR3 has 16 residues. This table comes from immunoSEQ multiplex PCR, and its TCRdb copy is limited to in-frame clones, with some not included. The table has about 120,000 clones, roughly 85% seen once; the top ten hold approximately 5.1%. The chain combines TRBV4-1 with TRBJ1-1, with 8 bases aligning to TRBD1. Sequencing was performed on peripheral blood. The TCR was taken from a woman aged 55-75 years with COVID-19, enrolled during active disease. The CDR3 spells CASSQDTGGLNTEAFF. CDR3 sequence (DNA): TGCGCCAGCAGCCAAGATACAGGGGGGCTGAACACTGAAGCTTTCTTT.